This record looks at one T cell receptor (beta chain) sequence and its context. Its antigen is not identified. Each cell subset's genomic DNA was divided evenly among several immunoSEQ plates. Using immunoSEQ multiplex PCR, the repertoire was profiled, and TCRdb retains in-frame clones only, with some absent. The data contain over a million clones, 95% to 97% of them singletons. This sample is drawn from a study of shared clonotypes between healthy human individuals. Study-level points and caveats: Across subsets, estimated richness was generally greater for naive than for memory populations. For naive CD4 cells, approximately 4.8% of clonotypes were shared across a handful of donors.

Germline lookup yields CDR1 SGHTA and CDR2 FQGNSA. The length of the CDR3 is 16 residues. Trimming removed 5 bases from V and 12 bases from J; junction bases left unmatched: 12. The sequenced sample consisted of naive CD4+ T cells sorted from blood. Specified subset: CD45RA+ positively selected. The TCR comes from a man aged 30-40 years in good health. The V and J genes are TRBV7-2 and TRBJ2-1; 14 bases agree with TRBD2. CDR3 loop: CASSTRLAGGPSGQFF. Written as DNA, the CDR3 is TGTGCCAGCAGCACCAGACTAGCGGGAGGGCCTTCGGGGCAGTTCTTC.